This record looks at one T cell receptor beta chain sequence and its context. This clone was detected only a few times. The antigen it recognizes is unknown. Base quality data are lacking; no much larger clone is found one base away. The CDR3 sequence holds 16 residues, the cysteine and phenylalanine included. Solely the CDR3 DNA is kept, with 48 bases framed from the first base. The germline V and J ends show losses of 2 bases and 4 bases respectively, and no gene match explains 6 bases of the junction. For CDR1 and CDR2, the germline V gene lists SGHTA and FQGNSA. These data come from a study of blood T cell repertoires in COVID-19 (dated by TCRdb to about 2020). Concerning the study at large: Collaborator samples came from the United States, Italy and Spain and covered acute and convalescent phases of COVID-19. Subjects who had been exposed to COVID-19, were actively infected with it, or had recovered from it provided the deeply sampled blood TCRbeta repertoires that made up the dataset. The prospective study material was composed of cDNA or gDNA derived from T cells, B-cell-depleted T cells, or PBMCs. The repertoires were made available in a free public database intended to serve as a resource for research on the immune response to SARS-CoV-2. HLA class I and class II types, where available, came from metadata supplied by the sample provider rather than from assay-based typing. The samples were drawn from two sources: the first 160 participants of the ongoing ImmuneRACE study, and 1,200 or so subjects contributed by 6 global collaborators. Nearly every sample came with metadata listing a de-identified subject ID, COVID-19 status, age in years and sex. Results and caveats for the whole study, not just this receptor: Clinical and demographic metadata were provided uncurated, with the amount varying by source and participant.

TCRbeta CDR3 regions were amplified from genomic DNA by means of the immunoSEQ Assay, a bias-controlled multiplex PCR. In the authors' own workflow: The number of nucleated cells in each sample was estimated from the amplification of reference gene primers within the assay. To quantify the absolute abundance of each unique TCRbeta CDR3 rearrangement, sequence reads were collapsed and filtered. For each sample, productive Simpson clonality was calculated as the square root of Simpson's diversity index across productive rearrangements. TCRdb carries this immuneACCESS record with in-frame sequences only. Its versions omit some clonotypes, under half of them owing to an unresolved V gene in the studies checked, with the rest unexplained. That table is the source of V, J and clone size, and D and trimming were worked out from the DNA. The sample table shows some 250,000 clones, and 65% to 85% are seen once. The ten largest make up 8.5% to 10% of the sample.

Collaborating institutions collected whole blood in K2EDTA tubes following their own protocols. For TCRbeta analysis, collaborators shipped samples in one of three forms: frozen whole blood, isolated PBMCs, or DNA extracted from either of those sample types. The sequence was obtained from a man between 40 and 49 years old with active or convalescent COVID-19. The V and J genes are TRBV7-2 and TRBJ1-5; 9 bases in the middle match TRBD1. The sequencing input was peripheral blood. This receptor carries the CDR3 CASSLTATGGNQPQHF. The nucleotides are TGTGCCAGCAGCTTAACCGCGACAGGGGGTAATCAGCCCCAGCATTTT.